The clone carrying this T cell receptor beta chain has at least ten counts. Its specificity is unknown. This entry belongs to a study of T cells in Graves' hyperthyroidism and ophthalmopathy. General observations from the study: Separating ophthalmopathy from stable hyperthyroidism was achieved by a 13 V-J model.

Diagnosis relied on clinical symptoms, serum thyroxine and TRAb, thyroid ultrasound and orbital computed tomography. The PBMCs were taken from 10 ml of fresh peripheral blood. RNA transcripts provided the source from which TCR beta CDR3 regions were amplified. The TCR CDR3 was amplified in a first-round RT-PCR using the HTBI primer set. TCRdb re-derived calls from the multiplex PCR reads in MiXCR, one entry per CDR3 protein. The sample holds roughly 630,000 distinct CDR3 sequences, approximately 15% seen once. V was pared by 1 base and J by 5 bases, with 11 bases between. The V gene's germline CDR1 is SGHTA and CDR2 FQGNSA. CDR3 length: 14 residues.

The V gene is TRBV7-2, the J gene TRBJ1-1, with D tentatively TRBD1 (5 bases). The origin of this receptor is a woman aged 25 to 39 with Graves' hyperthyroidism. Sequenced sample: blood. The CDR3 bases are TGTGCCAGCAGCTTAGTAAGGGGAAGGACTGAAGCTTTCTTT. Encoded protein: CASSLVRGRTEAFF.